These 32 T cell receptor beta chains were all obtained from the same sample, sequenced in a study of identifying expanded T cells in peripheral blood. Clones were sequenced by immunoSEQ multiplex PCR, and TCRdb holds only the in-frame ones, with some missing. The sample lists roughly 100,000 clones; around nine tenths were seen once. Sequencing input: blood. Receptor source: a person aged 18 to 69 in good health.

The chain carries TRBV9 and TRBJ2-2, with D perhaps TRBD1 or TRBD2 (5 bases each). Germline CDR1 and CDR2: SGDLS and YYNGEE. V was shortened by 0 bases and J by 0 bases, with 9 bases between the two germline ends. The CDR3 runs to 16 residues. In DNA, the CDR3 is TGTGCCAGCAGCGTAGATGGGGGTGCGAACACCGGGGAGCTGTTTTTT. This codes for CASSVDGGANTGELFF.

The J gene is TRBJ2-7, the V gene TRBV5-1, with 7 nucleotides matching TRBD2. This CDR3 region has 17 residues. Germline V CDR1 and CDR2: SGHRS, YFSETQ. J gave up 2 bases and V 1 base, and 12 bases lay outside the gene matches. CDR3 coding DNA: TGCGCCAGCAGCTTGTTTGGTAGGGCTAGCGGCACCTACGAGCAGTACTTC. This encodes CASSLFGRASGTYEQYF.

The V gene is TRBV7-8, the J gene TRBJ1-3; TRBD1 agrees at 7 bases. Germline lookup yields CDR1 SGHVS and CDR2 FQNEAQ. This CDR3 region has 15 residues. With V trimmed by 5 bases and J by 1 base, 5 bases remained unmatched. The CDR3 here is CASSVDRVSGNTIYF. As DNA, the CDR3 is TGTGCCAGCAGCGTCGACAGGGTTTCTGGAAACACCATATATTTT.

The chain is built from TRBV30 and TRBJ2-5; TRBD1 aligns across 7 bases. CDR3 length: 13 amino acids. V lost 3 bases and J lost 6; bases outside the gene matches: 7. The germline V gene has CDR1 GTSNPN and CDR2 SVGIG (reference sequence). The CDR3 sequence: CAWSPGGQQTQYF. CDR3 nucleotides: TGTGCCTGGAGCCCAGGGGGTCAGCAGACCCAGTACTTC.

This clone occurred a few times. V gene TRBV7-2 combines with J gene TRBJ2-7; 11 nucleotides line up with TRBD1. The V gene end was trimmed by 5 bases and the J gene end by 4 bases; junction bases not matched to a gene: 7. Germline-derived CDR1 and CDR2 are SGHTA and FQGNSA. CDR3 size: 15 residues. The CDR3: CASSPRTGGQYEQYF. The CDR3 DNA follows: TGTGCCAGCAGCCCGCGGACAGGGGGCCAGTACGAGCAGTACTTC.

The genes are TRBV7-2 and TRBJ1-6, with D perhaps TRBD1 (5 bases). Trimming removed 5 bases from V and 3 bases from J, with 17 bases in between. The CDR3 runs to 17 residues. Germline V CDR1 and CDR2: SGHTA, FQGNSA. The CDR3 here is CASSQSAGASYNSPLHF. CDR3 DNA sequence: TGTGCCAGCAGCCAGAGCGCCGGGGCCAGCTATAATTCACCCCTCCACTTT.

The rearrangement joins TRBV9 to TRBJ1-3; D is uncertain. The CDR3 is 15 residues long. V dropped 4 bases and J dropped 2 bases, with 13 bases sitting between them. Germline lookup yields CDR1 SGDLS and CDR2 YYNGEE. In nucleotides, the CDR3 is TGTGCCAGCAGCCCAGACCACCAGGCTGGAAACACCATATATTTT. This encodes CASSPDHQAGNTIYF.

V is TRBV7-9 and J is TRBJ2-1, with 8 bases identical to TRBD1. Germline loops: CDR1 SEHNR, CDR2 FQNEAQ (reference sequence). V gave up 4 bases and J gave up 6 bases; unmatched junction bases: 11. The CDR3 spans 16 residues. CDR3 sequence (DNA): TGTGCCAGCAGCTGGGTCGGGCTGACAGGGGTCAATGAGCAGTTCTTC. This translates into CASSWVGLTGVNEQFF.

The V and J genes are TRBV4-1 and TRBJ2-1, with D possibly TRBD2 on 5 matching bases. V was pared by 1 base and J by 7 bases, with 14 bases between. The CDR3 totals 15 residues. The germline CDR1 and CDR2 sequences are MGHRA and YSYEKL. The CDR3 sequence: CASSQVEGSKNEQFF. CDR3 sequence (DNA): TGCGCCAGCAGCCAAGTCGAGGGTTCTAAGAATGAGCAGTTCTTC.

This chain uses TRBV5-4 with TRBJ1-1; 8 bases match TRBD1. Germline V gene sequence: CDR1 SGHNT, CDR2 YYREEE (reference sequence). The CDR3 is 13 residues long. The junction had 3 bases not matched to a gene; V was cut back by 4 bases and J by 4 bases. The CDR3 DNA reads as TGTGCCAGCAGCCTCGACAGGGGCACTGAAGCTTTCTTT. Encoded protein: CASSLDRGTEAFF.

The genes are TRBV6-1 and TRBJ2-7; D is perhaps TRBD2 (5 bases). CDR1 is MNHNS, CDR2 SASEGT, per germline. Trimming removed 6 bases from V and 2 bases from J, with 14 bases in between. The CDR3 sequence is 14 residues long. This chain's CDR3 is CASRPTSGTYEQYF. CDR3 in DNA: TGTGCCAGCAGACCGACCAGCGGTACCTACGAGCAGTACTTC.

This chain uses TRBV27 with TRBJ1-2; no reliable D call. The CDR3 sequence is 13 residues long. Deletions cut 2 bases from V and 3 bases from J, with 7 bases between. CDR1 and CDR2 from the germline V gene are MNHEY and SMNVEV (reference sequence). The CDR3 DNA sequence: TGTGCCAGCAGTTTAAGCGGTGACTATGGCTACACCTTC. The encoded protein is CASSLSGDYGYTF.

The rearrangement links TRBV27 to TRBJ2-2, with unresolved D. The germline V gene encodes CDR1 MNHEY and CDR2 SMNVEV (reference sequence). This CDR3 contains 13 residues. V dropped 2 bases and J dropped 5 bases, with 6 bases sitting between them. CDR3 bases: TGTGCCAGCAGTTTAACGGATACCGGGGAGCTGTTTTTT. The encoded protein is CASSLTDTGELFF.

This clone came up once. Written as DNA, the CDR3 is TGTGCCAGCGGACCAAGGGGATTCTCCTATAATTCACCCCTCCACTTT. This gives the protein CASGPRGFSYNSPLHF. This chain uses TRBV5-6 with TRBJ1-6, with D possibly TRBD1 on 5 matching bases. The germline V gene has CDR1 SGHDT and CDR2 YYEEEE. This CDR3 is 16 amino acids long. V shed 7 bases and J shed 0 bases, with 14 bases lying between them.

This clone is a singleton in its sample. The J gene is TRBJ1-4, the V gene TRBV5-8; 7 positions agree with TRBD1. V was pared by 4 bases and J by 0 bases, with 6 bases of the junction left unmatched. Germline assignment: CDR1 SGHTS and CDR2 YDEGEE. This CDR3 has 16 residues. CDR3 amino acids: CASSLGQAATNEKLFF. DNA for the CDR3: TGTGCCAGCAGCCTAGGACAGGCTGCAACTAATGAAAAACTGTTTTTT.

CDR3 in amino acids: CASSWGYSGANVLTF. The CDR3 coding sequence is TGCGCCAGCAGCTGGGGATATTCTGGGGCCAACGTCCTGACTTTC. The V call is TRBV5-1, the J call TRBJ2-6, with D unclear. Germline CDR1 SGHRS, CDR2 YFSETQ. Between the trimmed V and J ends, which lost 3 bases and 1 base, there was a span of 8 bases. The CDR3 is 15 residues long.

The chain joins TRBV9 to TRBJ2-7; D ambiguous. Per germline, CDR1 SGDLS and CDR2 YYNGEE. Trimming removed 0 bases from V and 7 bases from J, with 20 bases in between. The CDR3 is 16 residues long. CDR3 nucleotide sequence: TGTGCCAGCAGCGTAGGGTCGGCGGTCCTCTCTGGGGAGCAGTACTTC. Amino acid sequence: CASSVGSAVLSGEQYF.

V is TRBV7-2 and J is TRBJ2-5, with D hard to call. The CDR3 totals 11 residues. Between the trimmed V and J ends, which lost 4 bases and 4 bases, there was a span of 4 bases. Germline V lookup: CDR1 SGHTA, CDR2 FQGNSA. Here the CDR3 reads CASSSLETQYF. The CDR3 region has the DNA TGTGCCAGCAGCTCTCTAGAGACCCAGTACTTC.

The chain employs TRBV5-4 and TRBJ1-1; D might be TRBD1 (6 bases). Deletions cut 5 bases from V and 1 base from J, with 15 bases between. CDR3 size: 15 residues. Per germline, CDR1 SGHNT and CDR2 YYREEE (reference sequence). For the CDR3, the DNA is TGTGCCAGCAGAGGGGGGACAACGGGGAACACTGAAGCTTTCTTT. Its translation: CASRGGTTGNTEAFF.

This chain links TRBV5-1 with TRBJ2-7; 10 nucleotides line up with TRBD2. V shed 4 bases and J 7 bases; nucleotides not matched to a gene: 11. Germline values: CDR1 SGHRS, CDR2 YFSETQ. The CDR3 is 15 residues long. The CDR3 DNA is TGCGCCAGCAGCGCGGGCAGCGGGGGGGCCTCGGAGCAGTACTTC. Residues: CASSAGSGGASEQYF.

The J gene is TRBJ2-5, the V gene TRBV29-1; TRBD1 might be the D (6 bases). Germline V gives CDR1 SQVTM, CDR2 ANQGSEA. CDR3 length: 13 residues. The ends were cut back, 4 bases at V and 7 bases at J, with 16 bases in the middle. The CDR3 loop is CSVGRDRPGTQYF. In DNA form, the CDR3 reads TGCAGCGTTGGGAGAGACAGGCCGGGGACCCAGTACTTC.

The chain couples TRBV4-3 to TRBJ2-3; TRBD2 matches 12 bases. Germline trimming cut 4 bases from V and 11 bases from J; bases unmatched to any gene: 13. CDR3 size: 16 residues. CDR1 and CDR2 (germline): LGHNA, YSLEER. The chain's CDR3 is CASSRTGTSGSWGQYF. In DNA form, the CDR3 reads TGCGCCAGCAGCCGGACCGGGACTAGCGGGTCCTGGGGGCAGTATTTT.

The CDR3 DNA reads TGTGCCAGTAGTATAGATTGGACAGGGGGCTCAAATTCACCCCTCCACTTT. This codes for CASSIDWTGGSNSPLHF. This chain joins TRBV19 and TRBJ1-6, with 11 positions matching TRBD1. J lost 7 bases, V lost 0 bases, and 5 bases had no gene match. The CDR3 is made up of 17 amino acids. Germline assignment: CDR1 LNHDA and CDR2 SQIVND (reference sequence).

The chain carries TRBV18 and TRBJ1-1, with 10 bases aligning to TRBD1. CDR1 and CDR2 (germline): KGHSH, LQKENI. The CDR3 consists of 15 residues. With V trimmed by 8 bases and J by 1 base, 7 bases remained unmatched. The CDR3 nucleotides are TGTGCCAGCCGGGGACAGGGGCTCGGGAACACTGAAGCTTTCTTT. Its protein is CASRGQGLGNTEAFF.

The rearrangement joins TRBV10-2 to TRBJ1-5; D ambiguous. There are 12 residues in the CDR3. V lost 3 bases, J lost 6 bases, and 6 bases lay in between. Germline-derived CDR1 and CDR2 are WSHSY and SAAADI. CDR3 in amino acids: CASSEYSQPQHF. The CDR3 region has the DNA TGCGCCAGCAGTGAATATAGTCAGCCCCAGCATTTT.

The V gene is TRBV28, the J gene TRBJ2-3; D gene uncertain. V was shortened by 4 bases and J by 0 bases, with 11 bases between the two germline ends. The CDR3 sequence is 15 residues long. In germline, CDR1 is MDHEN, CDR2 SYDVKM. CDR3 bases: TGTGCCAGCAGTTCCCCAGCAGCTAGCACAGATACGCAGTATTTT. Residues: CASSSPAASTDTQYF.

The chain links TRBV10-1 to TRBJ1-3, with a tentative D call TRBD1 (5 bases). From germline, CDR1 is WNHNN and CDR2 SYGVQD (reference sequence). The CDR3 covers 15 residues. Deletions cut 2 bases from V and 9 bases from J, with 17 bases between. The CDR3 region has the DNA TGCGCCAGCAGTGAGGCCGTGGCAGGGTCGAGCACCATATATTTT. Protein product: CASSEAVAGSSTIYF.

The V call is TRBV5-4, the J call TRBJ2-2, with TRBD1 identical over 7 bases. V was pared by 4 bases and J by 3 bases, with 9 bases of the junction left unmatched. The CDR3 contains 16 residues. CDR1 and CDR2 (germline): SGHNT, YYREEE (reference sequence). Here the CDR3 DNA reads TGTGCCAGCAGCATGCAGACAGGGCGGGACACCGGGGAGCTGTTTTTT. The encoded protein is CASSMQTGRDTGELFF. Full variable domain (remainder filled in from reference TRBV5-4 and TRBJ2-2): ETGVTQSPTHLIKTRGQQVTLRCSSQSGHNTVSWYQQALGQGPQFIFQYYREEENGRGNFPPRFSGLQFPNYSSELNVNALELDDSALYLCASSMQTGRDTGELFFGEGSRLTVL.

This chain connects TRBV7-2 to TRBJ2-1; 9 positions agree with TRBD2. Trimming cost V 4 bases and J 6 bases; bases outside gene matches: 7. This CDR3 has 15 amino acids. Germline assignment: CDR1 SGHTA and CDR2 FQGNSA. The CDR3 is CASSSGGLAFNEQFF. CDR3 nucleotides: TGTGCCAGCAGCTCTGGCGGACTAGCGTTCAATGAGCAGTTCTTC. Using reference TRBV7-2 and TRBJ2-1 for the parts outside the CDR3, the full variable domain is GAGVSQSPSNKVTEKGKDVELRCDPISGHTALYWYRQSLGQGLEFLIYFQGNSAPDKSGLPSDRFSAERTGGSVSTLTIQRTQQEDSAVYLCASSSGGLAFNEQFFGPGTRLTVL.

This rearrangement joins TRBV9 to TRBJ2-2; D gene unclear. CDR1 and CDR2 (germline): SGDLS, YYNGEE. The CDR3 loop spans 14 amino acids. Between the trimmed V and J ends, which lost 4 bases and 0 bases, there was a span of 7 bases. CDR3 protein: CASSLLPNTGELFF. In DNA form, the CDR3 reads TGTGCCAGCAGCCTACTTCCGAACACCGGGGAGCTGTTTTTT. Full variable domain (rest looked up from reference TRBV9 and TRBJ2-2): DSGVTQTPKHLITATGQRVTLRCSPRSGDLSVYWYQQSLDQGLQFLIQYYNGEERAKGNILERFSAQQFPDLHSELNLSSLELGDSALYFCASSLLPNTGELFFGEGSRLTVL.

This clone was observed a single time. The chain has TRBV4-2 and TRBJ1-5, with D perhaps TRBD1 (5 bases). The germline CDR1 and CDR2 sequences are LGHNA and YNFKEQ. The V gene lost 3 bases and the J gene lost 2 bases, with 14 bases spanning the gap. This CDR3 region has 16 residues. CDR3 sequence (DNA): TGTGCCAGCAGCCATGCGCAGGGTACGGGCAATCAGCCCCAGCATTTT. It codes for CASSHAQGTGNQPQHF.

V gene TRBV11-2 combines with J gene TRBJ2-1, with TRBD2 matching 11 bases. V dropped 5 bases and J dropped 2; count of bases not matched to a gene: 5. Germline V gives CDR1 SGHAT, CDR2 FQNNGV. CDR3 length: 16 residues. The CDR3 sequence is CASSLGGLAAYNEQFF. CDR3 nucleotides: TGTGCCAGCAGCCTGGGGGGACTAGCGGCCTACAATGAGCAGTTCTTC. The complete variable domain, with remaining parts taken from reference TRBV11-2 and TRBJ2-1, reads EAGVAQSPRYKIIEKRQSVAFWCNPISGHATLYWYQQILGQGPKLLIQFQNNGVVDDSQLPKDRFSAERLKGVDSTLKIQPAKLEDSAVYLCASSLGGLAAYNEQFFGPGTRLTVL.